Below are 9 T cell receptor beta chains sequenced from a single sample in a study of blood T cell repertoires in COVID-19. Sequenced by immunoSEQ multiplex PCR; TCRdb stores in-frame clones only, minus some. The repertoire holds a few hundred thousand clones, with approximately 81% as singletons. The specimen was PBMCs or T cells enriched from blood (not recorded which). The receptor set was obtained from a man aged 35 to 55 who had recovered from COVID-19.

The rearrangement joins TRBV7-9 to TRBJ2-3; 12 bases are shared with TRBD2. The J segment lost 0 bases and the V segment lost 8 bases, leaving 6 bases of the junction unmatched. Germline CDR1 and CDR2: SEHNR and FQNEAQ (reference sequence). CDR3 length: 16 residues. CDR3 bases: TGTGCCAGCGGACTAGCGGGACTTCTTAGCACAGATACGCAGTATTTT. This encodes CASGLAGLLSTDTQYF.

This rearrangement joins TRBV5-1 to TRBJ1-3; a weak D match, TRBD1 (5 bases). This CDR3 is 14 amino acids long. CDR1 and CDR2 (germline): SGHRS, YFSETQ. Trimming shortened V by 0 bases and J by 3 bases, and 7 bases separated the two germline ends. The CDR3 is CASSLGTLGNTIYF. Written as DNA, the CDR3 is TGCGCCAGCAGCTTGGGGACACTTGGAAACACCATATATTTT.

This clone was counted many times. This chain links TRBV6-2 or TRBV6-3 with TRBJ1-5; perhaps TRBD1 as D (5 bases). The length of the CDR3 is 12 residues. CDR1 is MNHEY and CDR2 is SVGEGT in the germline V gene. With 5 bases removed from V and 4 bases from J, the gap between germline ends came to 6 bases. CDR3 in DNA: TGTGCCAGCAGTGACAGTAATCAGCCCCAGCATTTT. Its protein is CASSDSNQPQHF.

V gene TRBV18 combines with J gene TRBJ1-1; the D is unclear. This CDR3 comprises 13 residues. In germline, CDR1 is KGHSH, CDR2 LQKENI. The V gene lost 4 bases and the J gene lost 4 bases, with 10 bases spanning the gap. CDR3 region: CASSLTSSTEAFF. The CDR3 bases are TGTGCCAGCTCACTGACATCAAGCACTGAAGCTTTCTTT. The variable domain in full, with the rest retrieved from reference TRBV18 and TRBJ1-1, is NAGVMQNPRHLVRRRGQEARLRCSPMKGHSHVYWYRQLPEEGLKFMVYLQKENIIDESGMPKERFSAEFPKEGPSILRIQQVVRGDSAAYFCASSLTSSTEAFFGQGTRLTVV.

The chain combines TRBV12-3 or TRBV12-4 with TRBJ1-2, with TRBD1 as a possible D gene (5 bases). CDR3 length: 13 amino acids. Between the trimmed V and J ends, which lost 4 bases and 8 bases, there was a span of 14 bases. CDR3 DNA sequence: TGTGCCAGCAGTTCCCAACAGGTGGGAGGCTACACCTTC. This codes for CASSSQQVGGYTF.

V is TRBV5-6 and J is TRBJ1-4; D gene ambiguous. The CDR3 has 15 residues. From germline, CDR1 is SGHDT and CDR2 YYEEEE. V was trimmed by 4 bases and J by 4 bases, leaving 14 bases between them. This CDR3 reads CASSRGQLNNEKLFF. CDR3 coding DNA: TGTGCCAGCAGCCGAGGGCAGTTGAATAATGAAAAACTGTTTTTT.

This clone was seen once. The chain joins TRBV12-3 or TRBV12-4 to TRBJ2-3; a weak D match, TRBD2 (5 bases). V was shortened by 3 bases and J by 8 bases, with 9 bases between the two germline ends. This CDR3 region has 12 residues. The CDR3 reads CASSLGGPTQYF. The CDR3 DNA follows: TGTGCCAGCAGTTTGGGCGGGCCTACGCAGTATTTT.

The genes are TRBV28 and TRBJ2-3; 9 bases are shared with TRBD2. V lost 2 bases and J lost 4; bases outside the gene matches: 4. This CDR3 spans 15 amino acids. Germline V gene data show CDR1 as MDHEN and CDR2 as SYDVKM. The CDR3 nucleotides are TGTGCCAGCAGTTTAGCGGGAGGGCCGCCAGATACGCAGTATTTT. It specifies CASSLAGGPPDTQYF.

The chain carries TRBV12-5 and TRBJ2-7; possibly TRBD2 for D (5 bases). The V gene's germline CDR1 is LGHNT and CDR2 FRNRAP. The V end was cut by 9 bases, the J end by 4 bases, with 19 bases between. The CDR3 length is 14 residues. The DNA of the CDR3 is TGTGCTAGCCCCGCGCGGGTATACTATTACGAGCAGTACTTC. Its translation: CASPARVYYYEQYF.